What follows are 18 T cell receptor beta chains derived from one specimen sequenced in a study of cytomegalovirus exposure and HLA in healthy donors. PCR primers comprised 60 Vbeta and 13 Jbeta primers. The assay was immunoSEQ multiplex PCR, and TCRdb's table has in-frame clones only and misses some. The sample yields around 150,000 clones, around 80% seen once. The sequenced material came from PBMCs. The receptors here all came from a human donor in good health.

The V gene is TRBV6-1, the J gene TRBJ2-1, with 7 bases fitting TRBD1. V gave up 5 bases and J gave up 6 bases; unmatched junction bases: 4. Germline assignment: CDR1 MNHNS and CDR2 SASEGT. This CDR3 spans 13 amino acids. The CDR3 loop reads CASSMRTGNEQFF. The CDR3 nucleotides read TGTGCCAGCAGTATGCGGACAGGCAATGAGCAGTTCTTC.

V is TRBV12-5 and J is TRBJ2-1, with 8 bases fitting TRBD2. V trimming: 3 bases; J trimming: 10 bases; junction bases outside the gene matches: 5. Germline CDR1 reads LGHNT; CDR2 reads FRNRAP. This CDR3 region has 13 residues. DNA of the CDR3: TGTGCTAGTGGTTTAGCGGGGGCGCCCGAGCAGTTCTTC. The encoded protein is CASGLAGAPEQFF.

The chain joins TRBV19 to TRBJ1-5, with D maybe TRBD1 (5 bases). Germline CDR1 and CDR2: LNHDA and SQIVND (reference sequence). Trimming took 1 base from V and 0 from J, leaving 7 bases between them. This CDR3 contains 15 residues. The CDR3 bases are TGTGCCAGTAGTATAGCGGGGGTTAGCAATCAGCCCCAGCATTTT. Its translation is CASSIAGVSNQPQHF.

The chain recombines TRBV7-6 with TRBJ2-1; unclear D gene. The CDR3 is 13 amino acids. The germline V gene has CDR1 SGHVS and CDR2 FNYEAQ. V lost 1 base to trimming and J lost 3 bases, with 4 bases between them. Here the CDR3 reads CASSLGSYNEQFF. The CDR3 DNA reads TGTGCCAGCAGCTTAGGCAGCTACAATGAGCAGTTCTTC.

This clone was counted a few times. The chain links TRBV19 to TRBJ2-1, with a weak D call TRBD2 (5 bases). This CDR3 has 13 residues. The V end lost 3 bases, the J end lost 5 bases, and 8 bases lay between the germline ends. CDR1 is LNHDA, CDR2 SQIVND, per germline (reference sequence). CDR3 nucleotides: TGTGCCAGTAGTATCGGACTCAACAATGAGCAGTTCTTC. Protein sequence: CASSIGLNNEQFF.

The chain links TRBV27 to TRBJ1-4; no definite D call. With 6 bases removed from V and 8 bases from J, the gap between germline ends came to 16 bases. Germline V CDR1 and CDR2: MNHEY, SMNVEV (reference sequence). The CDR3 has 14 amino acids. CDR3 bases: TGTGCCAGCAGGCCACACGGAACCGGGGAAAAACTGTTTTTT. The encoded protein is CASRPHGTGEKLFF.

The chain recombines TRBV5-4 with TRBJ2-7; D possibly corresponds to TRBD1 (6 bases). This CDR3 comprises 15 residues. V was cut by 0 bases and J by 6 bases, with 16 bases left in between. CDR1 and CDR2 (germline): SGHNT, YYREEE (reference sequence). The CDR3 loop is CASSLGGQSPPEQYF. For the CDR3, the DNA is TGTGCCAGCAGCTTGGGGGGGCAGTCTCCGCCCGAGCAGTACTTC.

This sequence joins TRBV9 and TRBJ2-3, with D perhaps TRBD2 (5 bases). V was cut by 3 bases and J by 2 bases, with 13 bases left in between. Germline V CDR1 and CDR2: SGDLS, YYNGEE. The CDR3 covers 15 residues. CDR3: CASSGTTRDTDTQYF. CDR3 in DNA: TGTGCCAGCAGCGGAACAACTCGGGACACAGATACGCAGTATTTT. Combining the CDR3 with reference TRBV9 and TRBJ2-3 gives the whole variable domain DSGVTQTPKHLITATGQRVTLRCSPRSGDLSVYWYQQSLDQGLQFLIQYYNGEERAKGNILERFSAQQFPDLHSELNLSSLELGDSALYFCASSGTTRDTDTQYFGPGTRLTVL.

Only one count was recorded for this clone. The J gene is TRBJ2-7, the V gene TRBV7-2; 8 bases agree with TRBD1. There are 13 residues in the CDR3. Germline V gene lookup returns CDR1 SGHTA and CDR2 FQGNSA. The V segment lost 2 bases and the J segment 6 bases; nucleotides outside the gene matches: 3. This chain's CDR3 is CASSLQGASEQYF. CDR3 DNA: TGTGCCAGCAGCTTACAGGGGGCGTCCGAGCAGTACTTC.

This chain links TRBV25-1 with TRBJ1-4; D perhaps matches TRBD1 (5 bases). The CDR3 extends over 15 amino acids. Between the trimmed V and J ends, which lost 6 bases and 8 bases, there was a span of 19 bases. Germline CDR1 is MGHDK and CDR2 is SYGVNS. For the CDR3, the DNA is TGTGCCAGCAGAAAAAGTGGGGGGGGAAGGGAAAAACTGTTTTTT. Protein: CASRKSGGGREKLFF.

This clone has a handful of counts. J is TRBJ2-3 and V is TRBV6-5, with 7 bases matching TRBD1. The CDR3 has 15 amino acids. Germline V gene sequence: CDR1 MNHEY, CDR2 SVGAGI. Germline trimming cut 4 bases from V and 2 bases from J; bases unmatched to any gene: 6. The CDR3 sequence is CASSSRTGNTDTQYF. Here the CDR3 DNA reads TGTGCCAGCAGTTCCCGGACAGGAAACACAGATACGCAGTATTTT.

The chain carries TRBV14 and TRBJ2-1; the match to TRBD2 covers 7 bases. CDR3 size: 17 residues. Germline V CDR1 and CDR2: SGHDN, FVKESK. V trimming: 0 bases; J trimming: 8 bases; junction bases outside the gene matches: 13. As DNA, the CDR3 is TGTGCCAGCAGCCAAGATCCCCCTGGGGGGGGGATGGATGAGCAGTTCTTC. Encoded protein: CASSQDPPGGGMDEQFF.

This chain links TRBV19 with TRBJ1-2; 7 nucleotides agree with TRBD1. CDR1 and CDR2 from the germline V gene are LNHDA and SQIVND (reference sequence). The CDR3 extends over 17 amino acids. The V and J ends lost 4 bases and 1 base, in that order; junction bases with no gene match: 12. In nucleotides, the CDR3 is TGTGCCAGTAGTAGATCCTACCGACAGGGCAATAACTATGGCTACACCTTC. This encodes CASSRSYRQGNNYGYTF.

This clone showed up just a few times. The chain carries TRBV5-4 and TRBJ1-6; TRBD1 agrees at 10 bases. CDR3 length: 15 residues. Germline-derived CDR1 and CDR2 are SGHNT and YYREEE (reference sequence). With 3 bases clipped from V and 8 bases from J, the junction kept 5 bases outside the gene matches. The CDR3 DNA reads as TGTGCCAGCAGCTCGGGGACAGGGGTGGATTCACCCCTCCACTTT. This translates into CASSSGTGVDSPLHF.

There are a few counts of this clone. J is TRBJ1-6 and V is TRBV4-3; 10 bases line up with TRBD1. Germline V gene data show CDR1 as LGHNA and CDR2 as YSLEER. The length of the CDR3 is 15 residues. The trim removed 3 bases at V and 8 bases at J, leaving 4 bases unmatched. The CDR3 is CASSQPGTGDSPLHF. The CDR3 nucleotides read TGCGCCAGCAGCCAGCCCGGGACAGGGGATTCACCCCTCCACTTT.

V is TRBV7-6 and J is TRBJ1-6, with D perhaps TRBD1 (5 bases). Germline CDR1 is SGHVS and CDR2 is FNYEAQ. The CDR3 has 18 amino acids. Trimming removed 5 bases at V and 0 bases at J, with 17 bases between. CDR3 DNA sequence: TGTGCCAGCAGCCCCGACAGACCCTCCACCTCCTATAATTCACCCCTCCACTTT. Translating it yields CASSPDRPSTSYNSPLHF.

The sample holds a few counts of this clone. The genes are TRBV27 and TRBJ2-1, with D maybe TRBD1 (7 bases). The CDR3 length is 14 residues. The germline CDR1 and CDR2 sequences are MNHEY and SMNVEV (reference sequence). V lost 4 bases and J 6 bases, leaving 13 bases between the germline ends. CDR3 bases: TGTGCCAGCAGTTCATGGAGGGGGCTCAATGAGCAGTTCTTC. It codes for CASSSWRGLNEQFF.

The chain combines TRBV7-2 with TRBJ2-1, with a weak D call TRBD2 (7 bases). Germline CDR1 and CDR2: SGHTA and FQGNSA. V lost 3 bases, J lost 5 bases, and 11 bases lay in between. CDR3 size: 14 residues. CDR3: CASSFKGGNNEQFF. The CDR3 nucleotides read TGTGCCAGCAGCTTCAAGGGGGGGAACAATGAGCAGTTCTTC.